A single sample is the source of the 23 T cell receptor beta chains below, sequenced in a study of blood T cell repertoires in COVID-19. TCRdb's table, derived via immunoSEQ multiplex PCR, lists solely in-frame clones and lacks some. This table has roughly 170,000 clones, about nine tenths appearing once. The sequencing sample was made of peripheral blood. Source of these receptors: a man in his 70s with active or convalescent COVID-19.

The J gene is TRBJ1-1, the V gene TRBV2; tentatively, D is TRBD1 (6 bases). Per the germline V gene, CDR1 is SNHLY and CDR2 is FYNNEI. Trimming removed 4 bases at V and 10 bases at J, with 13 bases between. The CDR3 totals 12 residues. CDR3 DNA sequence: TGTGCCAGCAGTGGGGGGCCATCAGGAGCTTTCTTT. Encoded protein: CASSGGPSGAFF.

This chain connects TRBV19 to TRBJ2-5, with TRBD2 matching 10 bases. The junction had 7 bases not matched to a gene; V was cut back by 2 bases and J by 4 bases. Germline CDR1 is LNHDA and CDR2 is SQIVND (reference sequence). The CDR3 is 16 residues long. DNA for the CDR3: TGTGCCAGTAGTATAAGAGCGGGGGGGCCCCGAGAGACCCAGTACTTC. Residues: CASSIRAGGPRETQYF. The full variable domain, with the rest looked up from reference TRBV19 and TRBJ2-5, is DGGITQSPKYLFRKEGQNVTLSCEQNLNHDAMYWYRQDPGQGLRLIYYSQIVNDFQKGDIAEGYSVSREKKESFPLTVTSAQKNPTAFYLCASSIRAGGPRETQYFGPGTRLLVL.

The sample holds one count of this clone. The CDR3 region has the DNA TGCGCCAGCAGCCCGCCACAGAGCTCCTACGAGCAGTACTTC. Amino acids: CASSPPQSSYEQYF. This chain joins TRBV5-1 and TRBJ2-7; D is ambiguous. CDR1 is SGHRS, CDR2 YFSETQ, per germline. Between the trimmed V and J ends, which lost 4 bases and 0 bases, there was a span of 11 bases. The CDR3 runs to 14 residues.

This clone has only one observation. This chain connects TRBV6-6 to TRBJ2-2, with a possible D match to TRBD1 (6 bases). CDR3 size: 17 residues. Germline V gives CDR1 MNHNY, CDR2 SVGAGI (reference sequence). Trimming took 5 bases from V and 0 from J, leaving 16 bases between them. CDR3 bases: TGTGCCAGCAGTCAGGGGTCCGGGACAACGAACACCGGGGAGCTGTTTTTT. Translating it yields CASSQGSGTTNTGELFF.

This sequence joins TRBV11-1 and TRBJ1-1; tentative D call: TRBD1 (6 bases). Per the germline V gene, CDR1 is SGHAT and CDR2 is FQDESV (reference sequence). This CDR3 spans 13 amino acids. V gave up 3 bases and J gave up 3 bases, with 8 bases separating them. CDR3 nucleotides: TGTGCCAGCAGCTTGACAGGTTACACTGAAGCTTTCTTT. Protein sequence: CASSLTGYTEAFF. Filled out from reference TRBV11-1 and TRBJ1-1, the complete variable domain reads EAEVAQSPRYKITEKSQAVAFWCDPISGHATLYWYRQILGQGPELLVQFQDESVVDDSQLPKDRFSAERLKGVDSTLKIQPAELGDSAMYLCASSLTGYTEAFFGQGTRLTVV.

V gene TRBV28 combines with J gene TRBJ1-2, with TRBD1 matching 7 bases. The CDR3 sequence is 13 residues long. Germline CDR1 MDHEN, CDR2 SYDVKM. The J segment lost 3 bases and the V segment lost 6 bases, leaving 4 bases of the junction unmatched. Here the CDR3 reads CASSNQGDYGYTF. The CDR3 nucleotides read TGTGCCAGCAGCAATCAGGGGGACTATGGCTACACCTTC.

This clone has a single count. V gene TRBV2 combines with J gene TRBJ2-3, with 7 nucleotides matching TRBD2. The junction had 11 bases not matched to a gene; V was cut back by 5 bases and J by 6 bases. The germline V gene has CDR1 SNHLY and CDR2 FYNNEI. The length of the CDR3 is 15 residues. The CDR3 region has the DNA TGTGCCAGCAGTATACCTAGCGGCGGCTCCGATACGCAGTATTTT. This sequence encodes CASSIPSGGSDTQYF.

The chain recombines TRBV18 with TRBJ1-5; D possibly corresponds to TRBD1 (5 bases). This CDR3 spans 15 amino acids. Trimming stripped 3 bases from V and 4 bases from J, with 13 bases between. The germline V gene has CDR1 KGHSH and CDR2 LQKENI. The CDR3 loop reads CASSPGAGPNQPQHF. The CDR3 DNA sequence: TGTGCCAGCTCACCTGGGGCAGGCCCTAATCAGCCCCAGCATTTT.

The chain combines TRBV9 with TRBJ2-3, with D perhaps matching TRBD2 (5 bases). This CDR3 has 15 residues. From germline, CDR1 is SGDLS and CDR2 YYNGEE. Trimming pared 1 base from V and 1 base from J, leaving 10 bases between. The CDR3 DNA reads TGTGCCAGCAGCGTACTGCCAGCGGGCACAGATACGCAGTATTTT. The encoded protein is CASSVLPAGTDTQYF.

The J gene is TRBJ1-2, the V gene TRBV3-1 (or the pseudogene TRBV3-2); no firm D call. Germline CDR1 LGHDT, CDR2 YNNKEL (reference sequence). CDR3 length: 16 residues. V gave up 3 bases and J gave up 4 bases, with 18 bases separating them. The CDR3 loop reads CASSHTIPSASYGYTF. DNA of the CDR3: TGTGCCAGCAGCCATACGATTCCTAGCGCTAGCTATGGCTACACCTTC.

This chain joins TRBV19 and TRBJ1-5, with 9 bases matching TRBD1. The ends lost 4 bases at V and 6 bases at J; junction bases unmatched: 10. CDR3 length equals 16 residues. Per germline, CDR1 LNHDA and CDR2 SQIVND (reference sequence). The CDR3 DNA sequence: TGTGCCAGTAGTACCCCGGGACAGGGTAGGGGTCAGCCCCAGCATTTT. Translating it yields CASSTPGQGRGQPQHF.

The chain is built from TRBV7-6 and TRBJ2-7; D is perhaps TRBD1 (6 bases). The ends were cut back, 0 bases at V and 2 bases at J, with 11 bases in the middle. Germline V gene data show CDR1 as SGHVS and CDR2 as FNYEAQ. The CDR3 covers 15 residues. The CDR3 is CASSLAGQGTYEQYF. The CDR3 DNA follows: TGTGCCAGCAGCTTAGCGGGGCAGGGGACCTACGAGCAGTACTTC.

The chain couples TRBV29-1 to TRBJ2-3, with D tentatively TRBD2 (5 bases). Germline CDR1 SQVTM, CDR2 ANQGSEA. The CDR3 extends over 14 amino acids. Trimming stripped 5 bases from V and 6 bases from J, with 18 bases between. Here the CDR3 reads CSVLGGFRGDTQYF. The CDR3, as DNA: TGCAGCGTTCTAGGCGGCTTCCGCGGGGATACGCAGTATTTT.

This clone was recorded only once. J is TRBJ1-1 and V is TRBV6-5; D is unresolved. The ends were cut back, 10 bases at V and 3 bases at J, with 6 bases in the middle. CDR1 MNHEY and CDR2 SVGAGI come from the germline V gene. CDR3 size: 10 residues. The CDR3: CATLYTEAFF. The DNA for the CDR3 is TGTGCCACCCTATACACTGAAGCTTTCTTT.

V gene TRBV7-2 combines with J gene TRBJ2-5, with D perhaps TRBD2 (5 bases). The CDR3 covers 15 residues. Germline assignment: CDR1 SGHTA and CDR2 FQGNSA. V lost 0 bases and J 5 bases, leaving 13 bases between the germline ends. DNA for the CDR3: TGTGCCAGCAGCTTAGCAGTAGAGGGTCCGGAGACCCAGTACTTC. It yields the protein CASSLAVEGPETQYF.

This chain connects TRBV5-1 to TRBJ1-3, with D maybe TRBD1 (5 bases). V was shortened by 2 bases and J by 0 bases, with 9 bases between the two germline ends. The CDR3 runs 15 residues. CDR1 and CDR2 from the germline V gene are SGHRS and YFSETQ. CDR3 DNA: TGCGCCAGCAGCTTTAGGGGCAGCTCTGGAAACACCATATATTTT. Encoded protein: CASSFRGSSGNTIYF.

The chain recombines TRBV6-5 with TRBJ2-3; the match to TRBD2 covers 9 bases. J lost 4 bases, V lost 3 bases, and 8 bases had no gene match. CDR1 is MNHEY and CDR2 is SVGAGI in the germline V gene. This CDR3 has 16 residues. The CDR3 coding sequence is TGTGCCAGCAGTTATATAGCGGGAGCGGGGTCAGATACGCAGTATTTT. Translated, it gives CASSYIAGAGSDTQYF.

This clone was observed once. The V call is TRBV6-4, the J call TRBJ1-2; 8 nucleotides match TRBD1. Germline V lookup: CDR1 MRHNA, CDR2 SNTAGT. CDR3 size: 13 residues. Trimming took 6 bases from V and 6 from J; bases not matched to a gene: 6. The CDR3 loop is CASRATGGHGYTF. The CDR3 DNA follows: TGTGCCAGCAGGGCCACAGGGGGACATGGCTACACCTTC.

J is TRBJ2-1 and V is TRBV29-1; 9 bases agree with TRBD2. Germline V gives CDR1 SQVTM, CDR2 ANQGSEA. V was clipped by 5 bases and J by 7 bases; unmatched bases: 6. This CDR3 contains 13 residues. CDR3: CSVSGGPRNEQFF. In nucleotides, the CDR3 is TGCAGCGTTAGCGGGGGGCCTAGGAATGAGCAGTTCTTC.

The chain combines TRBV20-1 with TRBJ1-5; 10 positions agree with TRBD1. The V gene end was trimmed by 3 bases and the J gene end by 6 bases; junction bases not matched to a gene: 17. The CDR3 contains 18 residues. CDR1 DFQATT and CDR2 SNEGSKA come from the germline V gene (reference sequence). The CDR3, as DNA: TGCAGTGCTAGTGGTTCGGGACAGGGGTTGATAATAAGTCAGCCCCAGCATTTT. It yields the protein CSASGSGQGLIISQPQHF.

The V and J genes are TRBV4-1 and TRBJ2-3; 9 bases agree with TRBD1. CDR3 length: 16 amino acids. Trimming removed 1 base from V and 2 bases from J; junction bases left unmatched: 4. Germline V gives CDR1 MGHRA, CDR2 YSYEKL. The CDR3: CASSQGQGVNTDTQYF. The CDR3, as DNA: TGCGCCAGCAGCCAAGGACAGGGGGTCAACACAGATACGCAGTATTTT.

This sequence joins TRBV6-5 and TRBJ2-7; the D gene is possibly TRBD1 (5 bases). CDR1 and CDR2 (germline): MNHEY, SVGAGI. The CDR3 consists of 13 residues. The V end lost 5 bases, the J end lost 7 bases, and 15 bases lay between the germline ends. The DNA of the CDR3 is TGTGCCAGCAGTACCTTAACCCCAGGGGAGCAGTACTTC. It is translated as CASSTLTPGEQYF.

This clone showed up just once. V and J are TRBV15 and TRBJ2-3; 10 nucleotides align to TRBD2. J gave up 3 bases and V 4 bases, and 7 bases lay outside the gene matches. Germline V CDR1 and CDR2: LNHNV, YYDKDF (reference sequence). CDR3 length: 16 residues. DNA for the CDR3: TGTGCCACCAGCACCAGAGCGGGAGGGGGTACAGATACGCAGTATTTT. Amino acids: CATSTRAGGGTDTQYF.